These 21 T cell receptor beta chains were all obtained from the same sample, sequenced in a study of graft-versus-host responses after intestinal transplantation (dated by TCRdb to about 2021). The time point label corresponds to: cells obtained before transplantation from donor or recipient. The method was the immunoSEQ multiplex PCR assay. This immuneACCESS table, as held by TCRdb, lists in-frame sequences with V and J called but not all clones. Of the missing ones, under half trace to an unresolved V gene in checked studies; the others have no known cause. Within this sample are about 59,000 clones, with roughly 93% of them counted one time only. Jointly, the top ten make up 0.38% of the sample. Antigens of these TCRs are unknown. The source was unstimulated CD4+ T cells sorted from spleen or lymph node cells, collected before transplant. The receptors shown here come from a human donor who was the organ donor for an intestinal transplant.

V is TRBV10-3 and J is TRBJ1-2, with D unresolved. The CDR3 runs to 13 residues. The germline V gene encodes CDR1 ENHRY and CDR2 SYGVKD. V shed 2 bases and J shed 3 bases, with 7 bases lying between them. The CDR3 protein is CAISEGMDYGYTF. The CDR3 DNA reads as TGTGCCATCAGTGAGGGGATGGACTATGGCTACACCTTC.

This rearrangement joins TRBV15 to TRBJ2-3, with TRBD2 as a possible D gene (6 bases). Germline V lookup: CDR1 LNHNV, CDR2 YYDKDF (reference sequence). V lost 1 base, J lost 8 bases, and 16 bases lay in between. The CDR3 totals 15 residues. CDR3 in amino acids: CATSRATGVWATQYF. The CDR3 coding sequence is TGTGCCACCAGCAGAGCCACGGGGGTGTGGGCTACGCAGTATTTT.

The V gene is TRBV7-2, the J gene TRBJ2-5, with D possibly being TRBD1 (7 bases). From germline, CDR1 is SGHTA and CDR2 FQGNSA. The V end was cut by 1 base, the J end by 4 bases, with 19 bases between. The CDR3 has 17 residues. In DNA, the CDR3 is TGTGCCAGCAGCTTAGTTTTACCAGGGGGGAAAGGAGAGACCCAGTACTTC. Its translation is CASSLVLPGGKGETQYF.

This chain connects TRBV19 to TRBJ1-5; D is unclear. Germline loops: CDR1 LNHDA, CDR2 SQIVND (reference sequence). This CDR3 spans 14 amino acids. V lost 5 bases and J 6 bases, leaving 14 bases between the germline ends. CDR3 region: CASSPLGEGQPQHF. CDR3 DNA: TGTGCCAGTAGTCCCCTCGGGGAGGGTCAGCCCCAGCATTTT.

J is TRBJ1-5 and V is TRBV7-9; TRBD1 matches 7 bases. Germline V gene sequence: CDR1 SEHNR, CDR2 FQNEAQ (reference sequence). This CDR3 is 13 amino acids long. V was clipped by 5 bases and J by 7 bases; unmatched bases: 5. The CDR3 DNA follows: TGTGCCAGCAGCCGCTTACAGGGGCAGCCCCAGCATTTT. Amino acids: CASSRLQGQPQHF. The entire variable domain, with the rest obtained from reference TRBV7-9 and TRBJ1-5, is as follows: DTGVSQNPRHKITKRGQNVTFRCDPISEHNRLYWYRQTLGQGPEFLTYFQNEAQLEKSRLLSDRFSAERPKGSFSTLEIQRTEQGDSAMYLCASSRLQGQPQHFGDGTRLSIL.

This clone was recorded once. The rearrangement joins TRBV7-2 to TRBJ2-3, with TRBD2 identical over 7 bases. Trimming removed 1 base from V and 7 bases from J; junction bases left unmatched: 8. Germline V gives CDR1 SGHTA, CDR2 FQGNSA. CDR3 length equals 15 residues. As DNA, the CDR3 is TGTGCCAGCAGCTTAGTCTCGAGCGGGGCTAATACGCAGTATTTT. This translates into CASSLVSSGANTQYF.

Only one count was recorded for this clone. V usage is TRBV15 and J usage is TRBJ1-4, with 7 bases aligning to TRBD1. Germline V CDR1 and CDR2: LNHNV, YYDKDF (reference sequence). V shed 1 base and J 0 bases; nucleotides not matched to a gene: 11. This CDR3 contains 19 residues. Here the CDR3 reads CATSRGPTGVPTTNEKLFF. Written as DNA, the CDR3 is TGTGCCACCAGCAGAGGGCCTACAGGGGTGCCCACAACTAATGAAAAACTGTTTTTT.

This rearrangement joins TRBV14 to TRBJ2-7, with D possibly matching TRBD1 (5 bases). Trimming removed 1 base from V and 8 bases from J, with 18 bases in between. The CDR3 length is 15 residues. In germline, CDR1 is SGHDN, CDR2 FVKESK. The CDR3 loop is CASSQVQGLPFQQYF. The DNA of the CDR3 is TGTGCCAGCAGCCAAGTCCAGGGCCTTCCTTTTCAGCAGTACTTC.

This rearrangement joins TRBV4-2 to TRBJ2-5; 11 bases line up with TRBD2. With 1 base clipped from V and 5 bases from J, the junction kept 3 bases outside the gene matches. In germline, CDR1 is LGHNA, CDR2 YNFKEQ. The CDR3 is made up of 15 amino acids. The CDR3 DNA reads TGTGCCAGCAGCCAAGCCCGACTAGCGGGGGAGACCCAGTACTTC. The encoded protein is CASSQARLAGETQYF.

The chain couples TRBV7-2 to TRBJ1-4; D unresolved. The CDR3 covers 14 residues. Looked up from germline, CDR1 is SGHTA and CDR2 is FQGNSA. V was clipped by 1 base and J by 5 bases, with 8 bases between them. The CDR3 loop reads CASSLDGLNEKLFF. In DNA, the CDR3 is TGTGCCAGCAGCTTAGATGGGTTGAATGAAAAACTGTTTTTT. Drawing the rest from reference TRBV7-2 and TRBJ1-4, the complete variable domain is GAGVSQSPSNKVTEKGKDVELRCDPISGHTALYWYRQSLGQGLEFLIYFQGNSAPDKSGLPSDRFSAERTGGSVSTLTIQRTQQEDSAVYLCASSLDGLNEKLFFGSGTQLSVL.

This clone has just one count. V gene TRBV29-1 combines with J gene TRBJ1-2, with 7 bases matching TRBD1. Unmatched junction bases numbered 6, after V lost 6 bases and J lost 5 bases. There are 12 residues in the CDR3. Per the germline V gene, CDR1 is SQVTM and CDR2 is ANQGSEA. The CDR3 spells CSVARTGYGYTF. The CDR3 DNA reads TGCAGCGTCGCACGGACAGGATATGGCTACACCTTC.

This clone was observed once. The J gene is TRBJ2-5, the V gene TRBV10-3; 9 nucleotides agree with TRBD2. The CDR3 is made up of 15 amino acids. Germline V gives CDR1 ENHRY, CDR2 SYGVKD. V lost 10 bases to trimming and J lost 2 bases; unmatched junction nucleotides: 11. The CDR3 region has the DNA TGTGCCACTGGGCGGGGGGGTCGGAGTCAAGAGACCCAGTACTTC. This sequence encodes CATGRGGRSQETQYF.

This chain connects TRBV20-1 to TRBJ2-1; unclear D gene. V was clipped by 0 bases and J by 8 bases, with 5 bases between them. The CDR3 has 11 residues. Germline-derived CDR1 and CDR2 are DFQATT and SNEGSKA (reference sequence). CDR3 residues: CSAREGYEQFF. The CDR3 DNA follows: TGCAGTGCTAGAGAAGGTTATGAGCAGTTCTTC.

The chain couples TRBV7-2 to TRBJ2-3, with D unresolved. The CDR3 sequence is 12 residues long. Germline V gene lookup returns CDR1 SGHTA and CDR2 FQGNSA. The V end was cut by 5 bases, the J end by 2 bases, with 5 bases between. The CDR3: CASSPHTDTQYF. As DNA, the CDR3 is TGTGCCAGCAGCCCCCACACAGATACGCAGTATTTT. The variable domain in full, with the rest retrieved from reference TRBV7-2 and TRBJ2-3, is GAGVSQSPSNKVTEKGKDVELRCDPISGHTALYWYRQSLGQGLEFLIYFQGNSAPDKSGLPSDRFSAERTGGSVSTLTIQRTQQEDSAVYLCASSPHTDTQYFGPGTRLTVL.

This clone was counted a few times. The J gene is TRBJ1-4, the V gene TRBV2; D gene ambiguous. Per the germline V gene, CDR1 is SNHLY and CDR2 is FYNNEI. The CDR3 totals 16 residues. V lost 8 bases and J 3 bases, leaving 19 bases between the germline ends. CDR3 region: CASLLEGRISNEKLFF. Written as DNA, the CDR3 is TGTGCCAGCCTGTTGGAGGGCCGGATCTCTAATGAAAAACTGTTTTTT.

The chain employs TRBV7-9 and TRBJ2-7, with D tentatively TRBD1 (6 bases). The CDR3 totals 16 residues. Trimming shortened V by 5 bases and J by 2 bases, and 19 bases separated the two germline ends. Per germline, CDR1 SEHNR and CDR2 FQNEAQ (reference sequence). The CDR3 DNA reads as TGTGCCAGCAGCCACCAGGGGTTTACGACCCCCTACGAGCAGTACTTC. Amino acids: CASSHQGFTTPYEQYF.

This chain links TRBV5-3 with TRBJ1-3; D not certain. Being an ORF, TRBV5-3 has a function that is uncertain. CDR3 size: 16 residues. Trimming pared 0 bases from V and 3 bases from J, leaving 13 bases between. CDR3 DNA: TGTGCCAGAAGCTTGGTCCCCTCGGGTAATGGAAACACCATATATTTT. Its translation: CARSLVPSGNGNTIYF.

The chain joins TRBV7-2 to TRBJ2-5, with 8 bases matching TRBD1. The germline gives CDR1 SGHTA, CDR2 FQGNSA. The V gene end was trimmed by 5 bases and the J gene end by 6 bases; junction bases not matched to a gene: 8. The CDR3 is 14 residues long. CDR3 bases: TGTGCCAGCAGCCAGGACAGGGTTGGACAGACCCAGTACTTC. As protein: CASSQDRVGQTQYF.

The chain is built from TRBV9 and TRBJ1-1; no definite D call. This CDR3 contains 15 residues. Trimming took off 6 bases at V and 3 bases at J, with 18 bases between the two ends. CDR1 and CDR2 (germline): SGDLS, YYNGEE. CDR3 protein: CASTRLPQTDTEAFF. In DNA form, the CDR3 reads TGTGCCAGCACCCGCCTACCCCAAACGGACACTGAAGCTTTCTTT.

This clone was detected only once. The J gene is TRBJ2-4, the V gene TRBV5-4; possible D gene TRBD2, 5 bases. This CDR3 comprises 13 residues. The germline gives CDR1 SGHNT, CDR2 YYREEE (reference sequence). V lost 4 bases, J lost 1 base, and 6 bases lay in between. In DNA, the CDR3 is TGTGCCAGCAGCCCGGGGGCCAAAAACATTCAGTACTTC. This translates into CASSPGAKNIQYF.

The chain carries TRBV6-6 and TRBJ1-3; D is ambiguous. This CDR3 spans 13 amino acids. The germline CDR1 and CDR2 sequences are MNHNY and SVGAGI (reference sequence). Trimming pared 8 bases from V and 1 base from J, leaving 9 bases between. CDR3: CASRPASGNTIYF. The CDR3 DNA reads TGTGCCAGCCGCCCAGCTTCTGGAAACACCATATATTTT.